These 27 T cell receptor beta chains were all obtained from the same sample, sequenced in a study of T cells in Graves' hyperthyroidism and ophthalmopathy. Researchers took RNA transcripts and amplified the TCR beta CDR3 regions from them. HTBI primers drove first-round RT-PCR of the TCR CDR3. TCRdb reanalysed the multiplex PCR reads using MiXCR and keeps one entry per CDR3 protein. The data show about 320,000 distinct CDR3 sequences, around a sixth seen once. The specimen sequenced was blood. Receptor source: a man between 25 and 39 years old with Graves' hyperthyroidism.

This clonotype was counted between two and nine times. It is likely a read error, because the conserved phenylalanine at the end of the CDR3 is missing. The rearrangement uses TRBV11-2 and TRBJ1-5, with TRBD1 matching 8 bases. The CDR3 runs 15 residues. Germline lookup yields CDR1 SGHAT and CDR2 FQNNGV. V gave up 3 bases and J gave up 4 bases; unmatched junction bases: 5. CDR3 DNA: TGTGCCAGCAGCTTGGATACAGGGGGTAATCAGCCCCAGCATCTT. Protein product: CASSLDTGGNQPQHL.

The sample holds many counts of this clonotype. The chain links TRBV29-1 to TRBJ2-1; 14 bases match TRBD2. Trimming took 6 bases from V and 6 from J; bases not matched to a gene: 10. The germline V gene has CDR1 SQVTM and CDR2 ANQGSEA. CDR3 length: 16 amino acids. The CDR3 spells CSVTAPGLAGANEQFF. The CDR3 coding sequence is TGCAGCGTAACCGCCCCGGGACTAGCGGGGGCCAATGAGCAGTTCTTC.

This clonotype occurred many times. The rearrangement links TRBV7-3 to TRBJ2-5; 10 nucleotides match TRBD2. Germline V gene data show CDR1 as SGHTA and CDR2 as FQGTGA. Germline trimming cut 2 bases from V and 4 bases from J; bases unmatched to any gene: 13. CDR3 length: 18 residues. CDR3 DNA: TGTGCCAGCAGCTTAGGGCTAGCGGGAGATAACGGCGGAGAGACCCAGTACTTC. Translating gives CASSLGLAGDNGGETQYF.

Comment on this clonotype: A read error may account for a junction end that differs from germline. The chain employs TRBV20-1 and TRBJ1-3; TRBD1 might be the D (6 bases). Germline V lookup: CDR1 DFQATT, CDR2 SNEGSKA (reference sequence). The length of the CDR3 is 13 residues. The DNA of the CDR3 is TGCAGTGCTAGAGAGGACAGTGGAGACACCATATATTTT. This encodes CSAREDSGDTIYF.

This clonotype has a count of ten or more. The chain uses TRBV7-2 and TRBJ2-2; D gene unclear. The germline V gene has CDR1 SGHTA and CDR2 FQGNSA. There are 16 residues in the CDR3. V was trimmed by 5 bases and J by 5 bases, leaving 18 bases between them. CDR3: CASSPADNVGTGELFF. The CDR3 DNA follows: TGTGCCAGCAGCCCGGCCGACAATGTGGGGACCGGGGAGCTGTTTTTT.

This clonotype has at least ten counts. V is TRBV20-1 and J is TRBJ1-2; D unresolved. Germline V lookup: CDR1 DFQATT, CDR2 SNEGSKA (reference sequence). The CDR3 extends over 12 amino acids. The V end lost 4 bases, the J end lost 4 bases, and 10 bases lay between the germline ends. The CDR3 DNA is TGCAGTGCTATAGGATCGCTCTATGGCTACACCTTC. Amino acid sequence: CSAIGSLYGYTF.

In nucleotides, the CDR3 is TGCGCCAGCAGGATGTCCCCCTCCTATAATTCACCCCTCCACTTT. Protein sequence: CASRMSPSYNSPLHF. This rearrangement joins TRBV5-1 to TRBJ1-6; D unresolved. V lost 5 bases and J lost 0, with 9 bases in between. This CDR3 is built from 15 residues. Germline-derived CDR1 and CDR2 are SGHRS and YFSETQ.

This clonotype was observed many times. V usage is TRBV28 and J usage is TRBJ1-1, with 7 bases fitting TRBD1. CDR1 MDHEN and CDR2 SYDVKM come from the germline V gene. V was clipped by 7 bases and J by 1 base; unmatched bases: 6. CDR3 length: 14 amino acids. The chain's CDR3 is CASTRGQTNTEAFF. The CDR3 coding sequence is TGTGCCAGCACCCGGGGACAGACGAACACTGAAGCTTTCTTT.

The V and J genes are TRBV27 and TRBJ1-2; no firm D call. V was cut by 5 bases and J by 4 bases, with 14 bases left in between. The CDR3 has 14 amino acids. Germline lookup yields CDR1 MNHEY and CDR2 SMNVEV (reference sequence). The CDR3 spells CASSPSGRFYGYTF. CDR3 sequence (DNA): TGTGCCAGCAGTCCCTCCGGACGGTTCTATGGCTACACCTTC.

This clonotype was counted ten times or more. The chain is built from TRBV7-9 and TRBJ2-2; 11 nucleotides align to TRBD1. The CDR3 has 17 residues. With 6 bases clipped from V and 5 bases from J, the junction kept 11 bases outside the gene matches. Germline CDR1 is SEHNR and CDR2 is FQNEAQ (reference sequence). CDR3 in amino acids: CASRRTGGAKTTGELFF. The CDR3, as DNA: TGTGCCAGCAGACGGACAGGGGGCGCGAAAACGACCGGGGAGCTGTTTTTT.

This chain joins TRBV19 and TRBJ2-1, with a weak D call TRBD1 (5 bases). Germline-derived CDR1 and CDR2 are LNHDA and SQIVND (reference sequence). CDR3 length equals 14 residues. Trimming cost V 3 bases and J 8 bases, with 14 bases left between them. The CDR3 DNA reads TGTGCCAGTAGTATCGCAGGGTCTGGGGATGAGCAGTTCTTC. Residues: CASSIAGSGDEQFF.

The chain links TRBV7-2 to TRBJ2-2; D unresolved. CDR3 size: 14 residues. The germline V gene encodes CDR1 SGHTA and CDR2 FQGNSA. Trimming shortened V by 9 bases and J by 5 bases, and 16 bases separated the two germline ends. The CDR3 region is CASYPSGWTGELFF. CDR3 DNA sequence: TGTGCCAGTTACCCTTCGGGCTGGACCGGGGAGCTGTTTTTT.

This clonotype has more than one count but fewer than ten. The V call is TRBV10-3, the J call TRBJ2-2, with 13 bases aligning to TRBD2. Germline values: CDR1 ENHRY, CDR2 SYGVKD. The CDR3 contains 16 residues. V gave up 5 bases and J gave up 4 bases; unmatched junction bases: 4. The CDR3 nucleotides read TGTGCCATCAGTCCTGGACTAGCGGGAGCCACCGGGGAGCTGTTTTTT. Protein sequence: CAISPGLAGATGELFF.

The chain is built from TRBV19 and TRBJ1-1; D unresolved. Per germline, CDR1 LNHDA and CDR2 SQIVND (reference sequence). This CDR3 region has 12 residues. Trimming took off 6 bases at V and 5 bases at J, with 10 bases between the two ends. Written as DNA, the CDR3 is TGTGCCAGTAGAGAGATGGGTACTGAAGCTTTCTTT. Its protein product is CASREMGTEAFF.

The CDR3 nucleotides are TGTGCCAGCAGCTTAGGGGATGGCAATGAGCAGTTCTTC. Translated, it gives CASSLGDGNEQFF. The chain combines TRBV7-2 with TRBJ2-1; D not resolved. CDR1 SGHTA and CDR2 FQGNSA come from the germline V gene. The CDR3 sequence is 13 residues long. Trimming removed 1 base from V and 6 bases from J, with 7 bases in between.

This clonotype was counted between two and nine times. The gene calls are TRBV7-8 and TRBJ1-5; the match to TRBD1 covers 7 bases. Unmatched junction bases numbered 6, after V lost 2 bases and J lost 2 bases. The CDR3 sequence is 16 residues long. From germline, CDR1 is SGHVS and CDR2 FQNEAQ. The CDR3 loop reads CASSLYRGFGNQPQHF. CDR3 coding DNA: TGTGCCAGCAGCTTATACAGGGGATTCGGCAATCAGCCCCAGCATTTT.

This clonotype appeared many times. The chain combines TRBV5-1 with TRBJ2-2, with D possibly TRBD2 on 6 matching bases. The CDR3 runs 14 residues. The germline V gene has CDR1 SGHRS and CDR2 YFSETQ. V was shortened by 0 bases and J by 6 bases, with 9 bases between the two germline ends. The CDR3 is CASSLAGDAGELFF. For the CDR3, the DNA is TGCGCCAGCAGCTTGGCGGGGGACGCCGGGGAGCTGTTTTTT.

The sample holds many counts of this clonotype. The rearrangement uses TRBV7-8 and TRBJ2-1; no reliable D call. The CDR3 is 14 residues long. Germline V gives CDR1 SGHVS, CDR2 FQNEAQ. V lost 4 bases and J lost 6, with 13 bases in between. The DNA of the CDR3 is TGTGCCAGCAGCTACCCCGTTTGGGTCAATGAGCAGTTCTTC. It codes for CASSYPVWVNEQFF.

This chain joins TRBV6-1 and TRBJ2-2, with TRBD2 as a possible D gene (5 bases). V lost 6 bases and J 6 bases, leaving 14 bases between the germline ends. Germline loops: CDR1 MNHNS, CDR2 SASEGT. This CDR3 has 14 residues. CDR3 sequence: CASRKASFAGELFF. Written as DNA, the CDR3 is TGTGCCAGCAGAAAAGCTAGCTTCGCCGGGGAGCTGTTTTTT.

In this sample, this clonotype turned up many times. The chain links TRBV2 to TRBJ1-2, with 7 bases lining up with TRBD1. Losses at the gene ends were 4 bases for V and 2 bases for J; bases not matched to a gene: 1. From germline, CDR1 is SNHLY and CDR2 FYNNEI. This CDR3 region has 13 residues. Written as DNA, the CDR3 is TGTGCCAGCAGTGCGGGACAGAACTATGGCTACACCTTC. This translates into CASSAGQNYGYTF.

The CDR3 reads CSASIGGTEAFF. The CDR3 bases are TGCAGTGCTAGTATTGGGGGCACTGAAGCTTTCTTT. The chain uses TRBV20-1 and TRBJ1-1; weak D call: TRBD1 (5 bases). The CDR3 contains 12 residues. Germline V gene lookup returns CDR1 DFQATT and CDR2 SNEGSKA (reference sequence). Trimming took 3 bases from V and 4 from J, leaving 9 bases between them.

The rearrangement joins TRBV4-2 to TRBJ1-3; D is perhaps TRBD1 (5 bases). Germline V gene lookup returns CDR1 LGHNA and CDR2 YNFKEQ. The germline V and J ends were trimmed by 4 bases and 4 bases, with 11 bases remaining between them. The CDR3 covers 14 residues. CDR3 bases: TGTGCCAGCAGCCCCCGAGGGGTCGGAAACACCATATATTTT. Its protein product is CASSPRGVGNTIYF.

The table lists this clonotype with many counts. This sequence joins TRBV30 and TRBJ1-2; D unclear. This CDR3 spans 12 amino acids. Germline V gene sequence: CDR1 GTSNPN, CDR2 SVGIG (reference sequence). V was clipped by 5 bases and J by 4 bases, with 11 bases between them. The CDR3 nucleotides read TGTGCCTGGGCGCACGGTACCTATGGCTACACCTTC. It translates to CAWAHGTYGYTF.

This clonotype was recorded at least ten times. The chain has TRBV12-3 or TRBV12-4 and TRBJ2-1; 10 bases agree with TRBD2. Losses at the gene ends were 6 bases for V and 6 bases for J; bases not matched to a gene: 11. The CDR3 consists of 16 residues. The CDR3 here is CASRGGAGGQGNEQFF. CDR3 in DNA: TGTGCCAGCAGAGGGGGAGCGGGAGGGCAGGGCAATGAGCAGTTCTTC.

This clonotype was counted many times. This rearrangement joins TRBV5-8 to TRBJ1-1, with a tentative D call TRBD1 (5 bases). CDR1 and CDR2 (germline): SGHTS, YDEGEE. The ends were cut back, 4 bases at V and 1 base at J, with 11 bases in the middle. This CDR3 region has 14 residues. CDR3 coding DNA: TGTGCCAGCAGCCAGGACATTAGGAACACTGAAGCTTTCTTT. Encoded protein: CASSQDIRNTEAFF. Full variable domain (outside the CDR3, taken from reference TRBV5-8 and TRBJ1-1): EAGVTQSPTHLIKTRGQQATLRCSPISGHTSVYWYQQALGLGLQFLLWYDEGEERNRGNFPPRFSGRQFPNYSSELNVNALELEDSALYLCASSQDIRNTEAFFGQGTRLTVV.

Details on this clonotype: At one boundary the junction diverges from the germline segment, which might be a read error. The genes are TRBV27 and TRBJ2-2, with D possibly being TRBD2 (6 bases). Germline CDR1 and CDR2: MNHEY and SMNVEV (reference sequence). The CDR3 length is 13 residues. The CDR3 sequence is CASSFPEAGGLFF. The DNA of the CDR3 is TGTGCCAGCAGTTTCCCCGAAGCCGGGGGGCTGTTTTTT.

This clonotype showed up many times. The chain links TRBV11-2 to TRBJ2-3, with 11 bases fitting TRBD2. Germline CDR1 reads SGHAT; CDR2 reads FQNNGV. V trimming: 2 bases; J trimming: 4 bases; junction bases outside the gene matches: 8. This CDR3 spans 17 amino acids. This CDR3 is CASSLLLASGRSDTQYF. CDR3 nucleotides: TGTGCCAGCAGCTTATTGTTAGCTAGCGGGAGGTCAGATACGCAGTATTTT. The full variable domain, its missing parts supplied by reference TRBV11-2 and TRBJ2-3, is EAGVAQSPRYKIIEKRQSVAFWCNPISGHATLYWYQQILGQGPKLLIQFQNNGVVDDSQLPKDRFSAERLKGVDSTLKIQPAKLEDSAVYLCASSLLLASGRSDTQYFGPGTRLTVL.